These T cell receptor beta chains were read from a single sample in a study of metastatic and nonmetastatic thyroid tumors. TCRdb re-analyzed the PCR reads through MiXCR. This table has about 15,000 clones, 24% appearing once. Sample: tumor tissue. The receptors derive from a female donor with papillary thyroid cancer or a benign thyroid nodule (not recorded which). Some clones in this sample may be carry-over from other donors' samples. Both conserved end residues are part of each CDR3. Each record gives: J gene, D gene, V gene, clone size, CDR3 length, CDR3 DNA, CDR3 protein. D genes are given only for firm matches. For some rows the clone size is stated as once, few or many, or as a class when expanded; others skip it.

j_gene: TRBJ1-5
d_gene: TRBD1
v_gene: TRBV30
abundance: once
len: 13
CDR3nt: TGTGCCTGTACCGACAGGGCCAATCAGCCCCAGCATTTT
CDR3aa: CACTDRANQPQHF

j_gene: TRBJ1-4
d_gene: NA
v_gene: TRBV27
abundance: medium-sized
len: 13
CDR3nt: TGTGCCAGCAGTTCTACGAGTGGTCAGCATATGTTTTTT
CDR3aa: CASSSTSGQHMFF

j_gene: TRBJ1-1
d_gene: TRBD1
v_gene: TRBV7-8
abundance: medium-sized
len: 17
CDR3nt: TGTGCCAGCAGCCCCCGGACAGGAGGGCGCCTGAACACTGAAGCTTTCTTT
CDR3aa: CASSPRTGGRLNTEAFF

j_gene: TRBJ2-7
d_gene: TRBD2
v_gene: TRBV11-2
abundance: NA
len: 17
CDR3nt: TGTGCCAGCAGCATCCTCAGGACTAGCGGGAGCACCTACGAGCAGTGCTTC
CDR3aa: CASSILRTSGSTYEQCF

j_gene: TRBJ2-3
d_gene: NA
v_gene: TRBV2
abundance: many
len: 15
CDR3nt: TGTGCCAGCAGCGGGGGGCAGGGGGCCACAGATACGCAGTATTTT
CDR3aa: CASSGGQGATDTQYF

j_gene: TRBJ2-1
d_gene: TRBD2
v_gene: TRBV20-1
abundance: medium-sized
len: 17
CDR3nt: TGCAGTGCTAGAGATGTGGTAGCGGGAGCATTGTACAATGAGCAGTTCTTC
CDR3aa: CSARDVVAGALYNEQFF

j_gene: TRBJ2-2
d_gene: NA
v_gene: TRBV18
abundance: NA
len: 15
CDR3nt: TGTGCCAGCTCACTTGACAGCGCGAACACCGGGGAGCTGTTTTTT
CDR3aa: CASSLDSANTGELFF

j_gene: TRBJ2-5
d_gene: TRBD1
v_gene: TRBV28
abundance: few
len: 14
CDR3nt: TGTGCCAGCAGCCCAACAGGGGGGCTGGAGACCCAGTACTTC
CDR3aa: CASSPTGGLETQYF

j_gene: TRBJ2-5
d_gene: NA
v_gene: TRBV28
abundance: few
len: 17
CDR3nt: TGTGCCAGCAGTTCAACCATCTCAGGTACTAGGGAAGAGACCCAGTACTTC
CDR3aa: CASSSTISGTREETQYF

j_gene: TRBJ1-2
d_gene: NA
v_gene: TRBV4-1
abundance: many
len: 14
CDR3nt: TGCGCCAGCAGCCAAGACAGGGGTAACTATGGCTACACCTTC
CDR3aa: CASSQDRGNYGYTF

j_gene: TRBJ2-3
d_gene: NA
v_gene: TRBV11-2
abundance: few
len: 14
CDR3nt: TGTGCCAGCACCCCCCCTGGGGGCACAGATACGCAGTATTTT
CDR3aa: CASTPPGGTDTQYF

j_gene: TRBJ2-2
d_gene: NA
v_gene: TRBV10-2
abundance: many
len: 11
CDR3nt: TGCGCCAGCAGGGAATCCGGGGAGCTGTTTTTT
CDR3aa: CASRESGELFF

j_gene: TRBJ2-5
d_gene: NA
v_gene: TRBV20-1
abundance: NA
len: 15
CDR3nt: TGCAGTGCTAGAGATTTCGTGGGAGGGGGGGAGACCCAGTACTTC
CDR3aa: CSARDFVGGGETQYF

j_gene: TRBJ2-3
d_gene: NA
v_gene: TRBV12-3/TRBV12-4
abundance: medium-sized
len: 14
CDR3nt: TGTGCCAGCAGTTTTGCGGACCCCACAGATACGCAGTATTTT
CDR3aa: CASSFADPTDTQYF

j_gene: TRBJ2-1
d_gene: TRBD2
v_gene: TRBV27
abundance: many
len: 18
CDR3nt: TGTGCCAGCAGTTTGCCGACTAGCGGGAGGTTCCCGTACAATGAGCAGTTCTTC
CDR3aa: CASSLPTSGRFPYNEQFF

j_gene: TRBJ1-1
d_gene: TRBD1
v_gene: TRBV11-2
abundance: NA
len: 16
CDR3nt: TGTGCCAGCAGCCCTAACAGGGGCGGGCTAAACACTGAAGCTTTCTTT
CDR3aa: CASSPNRGGLNTEAFF

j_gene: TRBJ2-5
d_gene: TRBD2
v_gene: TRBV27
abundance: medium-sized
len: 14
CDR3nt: TGTGCCAGCAGTTTACTAGCGGGAAAAGAGACCCAGTACTTC
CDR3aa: CASSLLAGKETQYF

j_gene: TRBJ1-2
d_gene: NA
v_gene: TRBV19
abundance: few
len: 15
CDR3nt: TGTGCCAGTAGCACCTCGCGCGACCTGCACTATGGCTACACCTTC
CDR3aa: CASSTSRDLHYGYTF

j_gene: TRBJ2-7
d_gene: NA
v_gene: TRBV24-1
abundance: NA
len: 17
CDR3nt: TGTGCCACCAGTGATCACCCCAGACAGGTGATCACCTACGAGCAGTACTTC
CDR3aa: CATSDHPRQVITYEQYF

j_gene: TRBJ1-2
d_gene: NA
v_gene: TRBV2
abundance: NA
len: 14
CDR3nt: TGTGCCAGCAGCGCCACCACGGACCATTATGGCTACACCTTC
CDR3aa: CASSATTDHYGYTF

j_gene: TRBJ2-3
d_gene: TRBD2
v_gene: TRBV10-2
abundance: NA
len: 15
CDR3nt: TGCGCCAGCAGTGAGGGGGGACTAGCGGGGGATACGCAGTATTTT
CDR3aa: CASSEGGLAGDTQYF

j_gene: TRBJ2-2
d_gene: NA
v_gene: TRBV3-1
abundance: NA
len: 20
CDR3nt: TGTGCCAGCAGCCCCCGAATTGTTGGGACCCGAAAACGACGCACCGGGGAGCTGTTTTTT
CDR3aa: CASSPRIVGTRKRRTGELFF

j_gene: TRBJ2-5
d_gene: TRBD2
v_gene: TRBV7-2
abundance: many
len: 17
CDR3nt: TGTGCCAGCAGCGCCCCAAGACTAGCGGGAGGGTTAGAGACCCAGTACTTC
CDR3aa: CASSAPRLAGGLETQYF

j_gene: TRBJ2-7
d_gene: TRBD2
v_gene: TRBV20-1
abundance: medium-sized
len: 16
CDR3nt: TGCAGTGCTAGAGGACTAGCGGGAGGGCCTTGGGACGAGCAGTACTTC
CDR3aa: CSARGLAGGPWDEQYF

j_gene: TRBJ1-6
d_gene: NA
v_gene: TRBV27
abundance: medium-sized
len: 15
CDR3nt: TGTGCCAGCAGTTTAACGGGACCGATTAATTCACCCCTCCACTTT
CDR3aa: CASSLTGPINSPLHF

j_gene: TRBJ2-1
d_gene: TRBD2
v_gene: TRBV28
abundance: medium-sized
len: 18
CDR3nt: TGTGCCAGCAGTTTACTGAACTTAGCGGGAGTGGCCTACAATGAGCAGTTCTTC
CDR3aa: CASSLLNLAGVAYNEQFF

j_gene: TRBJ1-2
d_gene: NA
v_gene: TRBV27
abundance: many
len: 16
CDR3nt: TGTGCCAGCAGCCCAACCAGACCGGGACTCCCGAGTGGCTACACCTTC
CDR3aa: CASSPTRPGLPSGYTF

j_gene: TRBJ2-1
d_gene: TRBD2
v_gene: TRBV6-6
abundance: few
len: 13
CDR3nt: TGTGCCAGCAGTTACCGGGGGGGGATTGAGCAGTTCTTC
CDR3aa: CASSYRGGIEQFF

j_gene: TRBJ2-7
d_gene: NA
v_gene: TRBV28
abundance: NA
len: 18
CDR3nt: TGTGCCAGCAGTTTTTGGGGTTTGGGGGGACGTAACGCATACGAGCAGTACTTC
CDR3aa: CASSFWGLGGRNAYEQYF

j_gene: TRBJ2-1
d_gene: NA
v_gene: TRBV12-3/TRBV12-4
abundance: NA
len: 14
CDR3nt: TGTGCCAGCAGTTTGATGATGGGGGGCTATGAGCAGTTCTTC
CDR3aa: CASSLMMGGYEQFF

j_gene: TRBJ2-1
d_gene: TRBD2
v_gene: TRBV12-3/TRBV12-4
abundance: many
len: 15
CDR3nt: TGTGCCAGCAGTCTACTAGCGGGAGGGGTCGATGAGCAGTTCTTC
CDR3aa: CASSLLAGGVDEQFF

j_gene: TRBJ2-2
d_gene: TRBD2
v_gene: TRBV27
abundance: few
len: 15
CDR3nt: TGTGCCAGCACCTTAACCGGGACTAGCGCCGGGGAGCTGTTTTTT
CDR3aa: CASTLTGTSAGELFF

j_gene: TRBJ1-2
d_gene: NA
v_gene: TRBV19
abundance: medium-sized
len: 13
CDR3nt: TGTGCCAGTAGTATAGGAGGCAGGGCTGGCTACACCTTC
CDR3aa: CASSIGGRAGYTF

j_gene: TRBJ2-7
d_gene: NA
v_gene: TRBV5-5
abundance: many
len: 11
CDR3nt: TGTGCCAGCAGCTTGGGGTACGAGCAGTACTTC
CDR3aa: CASSLGYEQYF

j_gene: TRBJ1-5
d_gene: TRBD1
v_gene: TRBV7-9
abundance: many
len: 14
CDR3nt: TGTGCCAGCAGCTCCGGGACAGGGGTGCAGCCCCAGCATTTT
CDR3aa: CASSSGTGVQPQHF

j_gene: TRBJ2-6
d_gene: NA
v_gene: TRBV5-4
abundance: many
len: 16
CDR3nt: TGTGCCAGCAGCTTTGACTCCTTCTCTGGGGCCAACGTCCTGACTTTC
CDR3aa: CASSFDSFSGANVLTF

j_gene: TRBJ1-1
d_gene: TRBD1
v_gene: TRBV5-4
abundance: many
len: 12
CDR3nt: TGTGCCAGCAGCTTTAAGACAGGGGAGGCTTTCTTT
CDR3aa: CASSFKTGEAFF

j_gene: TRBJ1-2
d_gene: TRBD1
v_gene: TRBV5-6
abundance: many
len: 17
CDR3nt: TGTGCCAGCAGCTTGAAGGACAGGGCAGGAGCTAACTATGGCTACACCTTC
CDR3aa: CASSLKDRAGANYGYTF

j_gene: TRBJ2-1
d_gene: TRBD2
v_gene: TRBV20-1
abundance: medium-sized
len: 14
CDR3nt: TGCAGTGCTCCCCTAGCGGGAGGGCCCGGTGAGCAGTTCTTC
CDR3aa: CSAPLAGGPGEQFF

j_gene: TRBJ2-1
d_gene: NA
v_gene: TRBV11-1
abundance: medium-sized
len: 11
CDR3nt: TGTGCCAGCAGTTCCTCGGATGAGCAGTTCTTC
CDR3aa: CASSSSDEQFF

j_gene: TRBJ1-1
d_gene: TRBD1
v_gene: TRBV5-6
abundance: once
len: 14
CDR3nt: TGTGCCAGCAGCTGGGGACAGGGGGTGACTGAAGCTTTCTTT
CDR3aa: CASSWGQGVTEAFF

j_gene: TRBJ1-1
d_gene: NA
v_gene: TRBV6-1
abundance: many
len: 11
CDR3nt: TGTGCCAGCCAGGGGAACACTGAAGCTTTCTTT
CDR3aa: CASQGNTEAFF

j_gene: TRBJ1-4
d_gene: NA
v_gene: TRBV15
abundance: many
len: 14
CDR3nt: TGTGCCACCAGCAGAGATGGGGAGTCGGAAAAACTGTTTTTT
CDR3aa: CATSRDGESEKLFF

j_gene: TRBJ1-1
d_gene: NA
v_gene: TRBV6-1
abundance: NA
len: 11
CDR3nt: TGTGCCAGCAGTGCAGGGGCGCAGGCTTTCTTT
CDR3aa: CASSAGAQAFF

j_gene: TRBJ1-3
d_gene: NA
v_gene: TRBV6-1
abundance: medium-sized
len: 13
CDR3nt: TGTGCCAGCACGAGTTTCTCTGGAAACACCATATATTTT
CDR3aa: CASTSFSGNTIYF

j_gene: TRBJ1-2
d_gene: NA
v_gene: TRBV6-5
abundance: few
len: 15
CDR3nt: TGTGCCAGCAGTTACTCGTCCGGAGCCAACTATGGCTACACCTTC
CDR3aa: CASSYSSGANYGYTF

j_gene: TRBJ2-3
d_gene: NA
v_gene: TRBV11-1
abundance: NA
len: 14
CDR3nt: TGTGCCAGCAGCTTACGTGGCCGCACAGATACGCAGTATTTT
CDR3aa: CASSLRGRTDTQYF

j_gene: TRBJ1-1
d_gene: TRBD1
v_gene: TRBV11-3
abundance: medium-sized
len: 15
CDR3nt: TGTGCCAGCAGCCCGGGACAGGGGGGGAGTACTGAAGCTTTCTTT
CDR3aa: CASSPGQGGSTEAFF